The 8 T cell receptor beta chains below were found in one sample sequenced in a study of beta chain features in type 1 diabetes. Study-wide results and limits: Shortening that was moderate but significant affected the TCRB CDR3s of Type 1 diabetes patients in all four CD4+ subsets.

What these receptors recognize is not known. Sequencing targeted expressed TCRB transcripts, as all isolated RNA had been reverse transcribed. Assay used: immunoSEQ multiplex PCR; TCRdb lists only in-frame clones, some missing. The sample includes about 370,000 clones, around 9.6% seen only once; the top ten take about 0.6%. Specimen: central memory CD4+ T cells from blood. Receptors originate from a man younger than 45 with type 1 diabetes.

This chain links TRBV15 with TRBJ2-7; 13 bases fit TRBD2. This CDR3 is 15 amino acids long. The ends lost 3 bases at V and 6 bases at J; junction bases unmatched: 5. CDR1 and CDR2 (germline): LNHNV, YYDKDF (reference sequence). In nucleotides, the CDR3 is TGTGCCACCAGCAGGAGGACTAGCGGGAGCGGCGAGCAGTACTTC. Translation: CATSRRTSGSGEQYF.

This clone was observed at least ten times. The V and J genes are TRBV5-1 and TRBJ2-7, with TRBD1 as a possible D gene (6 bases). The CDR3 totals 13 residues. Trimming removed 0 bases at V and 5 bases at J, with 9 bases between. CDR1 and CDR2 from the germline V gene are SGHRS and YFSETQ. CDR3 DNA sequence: TGCGCCAGCAGCTTGGCCAACAGGGACGAGCAGTACTTC. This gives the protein CASSLANRDEQYF.

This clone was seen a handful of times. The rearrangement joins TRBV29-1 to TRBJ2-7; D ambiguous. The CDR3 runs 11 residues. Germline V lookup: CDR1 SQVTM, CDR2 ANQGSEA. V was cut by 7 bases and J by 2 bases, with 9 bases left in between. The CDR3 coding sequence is TGCAGCGCGACTGTTGCCTACGAGCAGTACTTC. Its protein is CSATVAYEQYF.

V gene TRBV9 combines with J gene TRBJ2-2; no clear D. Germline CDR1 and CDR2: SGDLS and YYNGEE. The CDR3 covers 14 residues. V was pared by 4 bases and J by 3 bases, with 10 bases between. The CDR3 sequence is CASSLGSDTGELFF. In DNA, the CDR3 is TGTGCCAGCAGCCTAGGGTCGGACACCGGGGAGCTGTTTTTT.

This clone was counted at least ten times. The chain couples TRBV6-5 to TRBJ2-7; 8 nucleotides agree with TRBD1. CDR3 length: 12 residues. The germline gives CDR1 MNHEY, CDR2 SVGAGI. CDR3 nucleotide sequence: TGTGTGCTCAGGGGGCTAGGGGGAGAGCAGTACTTC. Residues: CVLRGLGGEQYF.

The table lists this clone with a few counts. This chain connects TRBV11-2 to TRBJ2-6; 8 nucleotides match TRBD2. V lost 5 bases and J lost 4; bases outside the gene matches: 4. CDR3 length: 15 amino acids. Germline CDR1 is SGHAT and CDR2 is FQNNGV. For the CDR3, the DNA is TGTGCCAGCAGCGGCGGGGGGACAGGGGCCAACGTCCTGACTTTC. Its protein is CASSGGGTGANVLTF.

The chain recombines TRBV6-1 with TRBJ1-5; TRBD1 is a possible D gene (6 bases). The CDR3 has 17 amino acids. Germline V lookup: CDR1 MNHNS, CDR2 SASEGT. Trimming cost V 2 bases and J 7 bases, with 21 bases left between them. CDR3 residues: CASSERGQGPSGQPQHF. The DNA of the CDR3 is TGTGCCAGCAGTGAAAGGGGTCAGGGGCCCAGTGGGCAGCCCCAGCATTTT.

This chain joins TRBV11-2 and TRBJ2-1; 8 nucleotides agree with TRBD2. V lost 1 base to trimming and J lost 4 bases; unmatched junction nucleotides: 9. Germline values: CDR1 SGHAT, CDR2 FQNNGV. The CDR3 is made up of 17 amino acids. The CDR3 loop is CASSLAVSGIQYNEQFF. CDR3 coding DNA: TGTGCCAGCAGCTTAGCTGTTAGCGGGATTCAGTACAATGAGCAGTTCTTC.